A selection of T cell receptor beta chains follows, all from one sample in a study of T cells expressing NK-cell markers. TCRdb re-called the 5' RACE reads and gives one entry per CDR3 protein, without DNA. The table for this sample gives 400,000 to 500,000 distinct CDR3 sequences. The sequenced material came from blood T cells: a sorted CD56 or NKG2C T cell subset, CD4+ or CD8+ T cells, or bulk PBMC T cells (not recorded which). The receptors derive from a woman aged 18 to 75 in good health. The CDR3 runs from the conserved cysteine through the conserved F or W. The order of the fields is V gene, J gene, CDR3 protein.

>TRBV5-5|TRBJ2-5
CASRRAGTGKETQYF
>TRBV4-3|TRBJ2-1
CASSQEGANNEQFF
>TRBV28|TRBJ2-7
CASSLFSAGGPGEQYF
>TRBV20-1|TRBJ2-1
CSARYRGRDEQFF
>TRBV18|TRBJ1-1
CASSPNARTEAFF
>TRBV20-1|TRBJ2-1
CSARAGGAYNEQFF
>TRBV7-2|TRBJ1-1
CASSPRTGSTEAFF
>TRBV6-1|TRBJ2-7
CASTSGTTGGSYEQYF
>TRBV7-9|TRBJ2-1
CASSATGTANEQFF
>TRBV12-3/TRBV12-4|TRBJ2-2
CASGPGPHTGELFF
>TRBV7-3|TRBJ2-1
CASSLRGPLFF
>TRBV29-1|TRBJ2-1
CSVEDPTMRQFF
>TRBV20-1|TRBJ2-1
CSAGEIGGPHNEQFF
>TRBV24-1|TRBJ2-5
CATSETGGAGKGLETQYF
>TRBV19|TRBJ2-3
CASSLAGTPNTQYF
>TRBV12-3/TRBV12-4|TRBJ2-3
CASSLPAADTQYF
>TRBV5-1|TRBJ2-3
CASSWGTSESTDTQYF
>TRBV15|TRBJ1-5
CATSSLTGFEDQPQHF